Below, one T cell receptor (beta chain) is given with its context. The antigen it recognizes is unknown. No clone much larger than this one lies a single base away; base qualities are absent. Each collaborating institution followed its own protocols to collect whole blood in K2EDTA tubes. For TCRbeta analysis, collaborator samples were shipped as frozen whole blood, as isolated PBMCs, or as DNA extracted from either sample type. This record comes from a study of blood T cell repertoires in COVID-19 (dated by TCRdb to the early 2020s). At the level of the whole study: Samples covering the acute and convalescent phases of COVID-19 were provided by collaborators in the United States, Italy and Spain. The prospective study material was composed of cDNA or gDNA derived from T cells, B-cell-depleted T cells, or PBMCs. The dataset comprised deeply sampled blood TCRbeta repertoires from subjects exposed to, actively infected with, or recovered from COVID-19. The repertoires were released in a freely available public database meant as a resource for research on the immune response to SARS-CoV-2. The samples were drawn from two sources: the first 160 participants of the ongoing ImmuneRACE study, and fewer than 1,500 subjects contributed by 6 global collaborators. Nearly every sample came with metadata listing a de-identified subject ID, COVID-19 status, age in years and sex. Where available, HLA class I and class II types were obtained from metadata supplied by the sample provider rather than from assay-based typing.

TCRbeta CDR3 regions were amplified from genomic DNA using the immunoSEQ Assay, a bias-controlled multiplex PCR. Concerning the study's data processing: The number of nucleated cells in each sample was estimated by amplification of reference gene primers within the assay. Sequence reads were collapsed and filtered to measure the absolute abundance of every unique TCRbeta CDR3 rearrangement. For each sample, productive Simpson clonality was calculated as the square root of Simpson's diversity index over productive rearrangements. Not all clones reach the TCRdb copy of this immuneACCESS table, which keeps in-frame sequences only. Checked studies attribute under half of the gap to unresolved V genes and leave the rest unexplained. The V and J calls and clone size were taken over from that table, and D and trimming were inferred from the DNA. This sample holds 190,000 or so clones; 80% to 90% were observed only once. The ten largest account for 2.9% of the sample.

Overall results and qualifications from the work: The amount of clinical and demographic metadata varied by source and participant and was provided uncurated.

The receptor was isolated from a man aged 45 to 65 with active or convalescent COVID-19. Specimen: peripheral blood.

The sequenced DNA: TGTGCCAGCTCACCAACGGCAGGCAGCAATCAGCCCCAGCATTTT. It is translated as CASSPTAGSNQPQHF. The rearrangement combines TRBV18 with TRBJ1-5; no D gene is confidently identified. The CDR3, cysteine through phenylalanine, is 15 amino acids long. Only the CDR3 region is kept as DNA, spanning 45 bases read in frame from base 1. Reading the germline V gene gives CDR1 KGHSH and CDR2 LQKENI. V is pared back by 2 bases and J by 1 base, with 9 bases lying between the germline termini.